The rows below give T cell receptor beta chains drawn from one sample of a study of shared clonotypes between healthy human individuals. Clones were sequenced by immunoSEQ multiplex PCR, and TCRdb holds only the in-frame ones, with some missing. The sample lists around 1.6 million clones, approximately 98% occurring once. Input material: naive CD4+ T cells sorted from blood. The receptors originated from a man aged 25-45 years in good health. The CDR3 runs from the conserved cysteine through the conserved F or W. A D gene is named only where the DNA matches it firmly. Size values are once, few and many counts, or a class for expanded clones, and some rows have none.

j_call clone_size v_call d_call cdr3_nt cdr3_aa
TRBJ2-2 - TRBV18 TRBD1 TGTGCCAGCTCACCACGGGACAGGGGCACCGGGGAGCTGTTTTTT CASSPRDRGTGELFF
TRBJ2-7 - TRBV27 TRBD2 TGTGCCAGCAGCTTTGCTAGCGGGAGCTACGAGCAGTACTTC CASSFASGSYEQYF
TRBJ2-5 - TRBV7-2 TRBD1 TGTGCCAGCAGCCTCCGACAGGGCCTTCGGACCCAGTACTTC CASSLRQGLRTQYF
TRBJ1-2 - TRBV4-3 - TGCGCCAGCAGCCAAGATTCGGACAGTAACTATGGCTACACCTTC CASSQDSDSNYGYTF
TRBJ2-1 - TRBV11-2 - TGTGCCAGCAGAGTCCCGTGGCGAAGATACAATGAGCAGTTCTTC CASRVPWRRYNEQFF
TRBJ2-6 - TRBV4-2 - TGTGCCAGCAGCCAAGAGGCCAGTGGGGCCAACGTCCTGACTTTC CASSQEASGANVLTF
TRBJ2-1 once TRBV4-1 - TGCGCCAGCAGCCCTCCTCGGCTCGGGAGTCCCTACAATGAGCAGTTCTTC CASSPPRLGSPYNEQFF
TRBJ2-7 once TRBV5-8 - TGTGCCACCACGAGTTGGAAGGACTACGAGCAGTACTTC CATTSWKDYEQYF
TRBJ2-7 - TRBV5-1 - TGCGCCAGCAGCTTGTATGGACCCAGGAGCTCCTACGAGCAGTACTTC CASSLYGPRSSYEQYF
TRBJ1-2 - TRBV28 - TGTGCCAGCAGCCGATCGGGTCTGCCCTATGGCTACACCTTC CASSRSGLPYGYTF
TRBJ2-7 - TRBV30 - TGTGCCTGGAGTTGCAGTCCCTACGAGCAGTACTTC CAWSCSPYEQYF
TRBJ2-2 - TRBV10-3 TRBD1 TGTGCCAGCGAGGACAGGGGGCTCACCGGGGAGCTGTTTTTT CASEDRGLTGELFF
TRBJ2-1 - TRBV5-1 TRBD2 TGCGCCAGCAGCCCCGAGCGGGAAATGGATGAGCAGTTCTTC CASSPEREMDEQFF
TRBJ2-1 - TRBV5-1 - TGCGCCAGCAGCTTGACTATCCGAGACTACAATGAGCAGTTCTTC CASSLTIRDYNEQFF
TRBJ2-1 - TRBV27 - TGTGCCTCAGCACCTACCGGCGGCGGGTCGAGCTCCTACAATGAGCAGTTCTTC CASAPTGGGSSSYNEQFF
TRBJ2-3 once TRBV5-1 - TGCGCCAGCAGCCCGCGGGCTAGCACAGATACGCAGTATTTT CASSPRASTDTQYF
TRBJ2-1 - TRBV11-3 TRBD1 TGTGCCAGCAGCTCTAGGACAGGGGGGAATGAGCAGTTCTTC CASSSRTGGNEQFF
TRBJ2-7 - TRBV18 TRBD2 TGTGCCAGCTCACCGTCCGGGACTAGCCTATACGAGCAGTACTTC CASSPSGTSLYEQYF
TRBJ2-7 - TRBV10-1 TRBD1 TGCGCCAGCAGTGACTACAATCTGGACAGGGATTTCTCCTACGAGCAGTACTTC CASSDYNLDRDFSYEQYF
TRBJ1-2 once TRBV5-5 - TGTGCCAGCAGCCTCGGGGCGCGAATGGATGGCTACACCTTC CASSLGARMDGYTF
TRBJ2-7 once TRBV7-9 - TGTGCCAGCAGCTTAGTGGCTGCCTCCCCCTACGAGCAGTACTTC CASSLVAASPYEQYF
TRBJ2-3 - TRBV5-1 TRBD2 TGCGCCAGCAGCCCTAGCGGGAGGCGCACAGATACGCAGTATTTT CASSPSGRRTDTQYF
TRBJ2-7 - TRBV2 TRBD2 TGTGCCAGCAGTGAGAGACTAGCGGGCACCTACGAGCAGTACTTC CASSERLAGTYEQYF
TRBJ2-5 once TRBV11-2 TRBD1 TGTGCCAGCAGCATCGACAGGGGGCAGGCCCAGTACTTC CASSIDRGQAQYF
TRBJ1-2 - TRBV10-3 TRBD1 TGTGCCATCAGTGAGAGGACAGGAAACTATGGCTACACCTTC CAISERTGNYGYTF
TRBJ2-2 - TRBV19 - TGTGCCAGTAGATTCCGGGACCCCCGCGCCGGGGAGCTGTTTTTT CASRFRDPRAGELFF
TRBJ2-5 - TRBV29-1 TRBD1 TGCAGCGCCGACAGGGGTTCGGAGACCCAGTACTTC CSADRGSETQYF
TRBJ1-5 - TRBV15 - TGTGCCACCAGCACTGGGAATCAGCCCCAGCATTTT CATSTGNQPQHF